Below are 31 T cell receptor beta chains sequenced from a single sample in a study of vaccination and CD4 T cells after COVID-19. Oncomine TCR Beta short-read sequencing was applied to DNA from cultured CD4+ T cells. TCRdb reprocessed the PCR reads with MiXCR, giving one entry per CDR3 protein. The repertoire includes 15,000 to 20,000 distinct CDR3 sequences, less than 60% of them detected once, and less than 9.5% sits in the top ten. Described treatment: roughly ten-day PBMC culture with coronavirus spike peptide pools or control peptides (ViraFEST assay). The antigens of these receptors remain unknown. The sequenced material came from CD4+ T cells from blood, cultured in vitro. The receptors stem from a human donor who had recovered from COVID-19.

The table lists this clonotype with a few counts. This chain links TRBV6-2 or TRBV6-3 with TRBJ2-2; weak D call: TRBD2 (5 bases). This CDR3 region has 15 residues. Trimming took off 2 bases at V and 4 bases at J, with 11 bases between the two ends. CDR1 is MNHEY and CDR2 is SVGEGT in the germline V gene. CDR3 in amino acids: CASSYRVRGTGELFF. In DNA, the CDR3 is TGTGCCAGCAGTTACAGGGTTCGGGGCACCGGGGAGCTGTTTTTT.

The sample holds a few counts of this clonotype. The V call is TRBV24-1, the J call TRBJ1-2; 8 bases are a match to TRBD1. The length of the CDR3 is 17 residues. V was pared by 6 bases and J by 7 bases, with 18 bases of the junction left unmatched. The germline gives CDR1 KGHDR, CDR2 SFDVKD. In nucleotides, the CDR3 is TGTGCCACCAGTCTTGGGACAGGTGATCAGCTAACGGGTGGCTACACCTTC. Protein product: CATSLGTGDQLTGGYTF.

This sequence joins TRBV20-1 and TRBJ1-2; D gene ambiguous. From germline, CDR1 is DFQATT and CDR2 SNEGSKA (reference sequence). V lost 1 base and J 1 base, leaving 10 bases between the germline ends. The CDR3 is 14 amino acids. The CDR3 loop is CSARVRGYNYGYTF. In DNA, the CDR3 is TGCAGTGCTAGAGTACGGGGATATAACTATGGCTACACCTTC.

The rearrangement links TRBV5-4 to TRBJ2-7, with D tentatively TRBD2 (6 bases). The length of the CDR3 is 14 residues. Germline V gene lookup returns CDR1 SGHNT and CDR2 YYREEE (reference sequence). Trimming left V 9 bases short and J 3 bases short, with 19 bases between. This chain's CDR3 is CATRQAGSNYEQYF. The CDR3 nucleotides are TGTGCCACCAGGCAGGCGGGATCGAACTACGAGCAGTACTTC.

The V call is TRBV7-9, the J call TRBJ1-4; no definite D call. With 6 bases removed from V and 7 bases from J, the gap between germline ends came to 15 bases. Germline loops: CDR1 SEHNR, CDR2 FQNEAQ (reference sequence). This CDR3 is built from 14 residues. CDR3 DNA sequence: TGTGCCAGCAGGTACACGGGCCCCGGTGAAAAACTGTTTTTT. It encodes CASRYTGPGEKLFF.

This rearrangement joins TRBV12-3 or TRBV12-4 to TRBJ1-6; possibly TRBD1 for D (6 bases). Between the trimmed V and J ends, which lost 6 bases and 7 bases, there was a span of 13 bases. This CDR3 has 14 amino acids. CDR3 residues: CASSLTGLNSPLHF. The CDR3 DNA follows: TGTGCCAGCAGCCTTACAGGGCTCAATTCACCCCTCCACTTT.

The chain links TRBV20-1 to TRBJ1-6; perhaps TRBD1 as D (5 bases). CDR3 size: 14 residues. CDR1 and CDR2 (germline): DFQATT, SNEGSKA (reference sequence). Trimming pared 7 bases from V and 4 bases from J, leaving 14 bases between. The CDR3 loop is CSGSGGVYNSPLHF. The CDR3 bases are TGCAGTGGGTCGGGGGGGGTATATAATTCACCCCTCCACTTT.

The rearrangement links TRBV24-1 to TRBJ1-2; D gene uncertain. Trimming stripped 0 bases from V and 5 bases from J, with 6 bases between. Germline CDR1 reads KGHDR; CDR2 reads SFDVKD. CDR3 length equals 13 residues. Here the CDR3 reads CATSDLHGYGYTF. The CDR3 DNA reads as TGTGCCACCAGTGATTTGCATGGGTATGGCTACACCTTC.

This clonotype was counted only a few times. The chain joins TRBV27 to TRBJ2-3; 11 bases are a match to TRBD2. This CDR3 is built from 17 residues. V shed 6 bases and J 6 bases; nucleotides not matched to a gene: 14. Germline V gene sequence: CDR1 MNHEY, CDR2 SMNVEV (reference sequence). CDR3 DNA: TGTGCCAGCAGGCCCCCCTCGGGACTAGCGGTTGGGGATACGCAGTATTTT. Protein: CASRPPSGLAVGDTQYF.

This clonotype has a handful of counts. The CDR3 DNA follows: TGTGCCACCAGTGATTGGTCCGGGGAGCTGTTTTTT. Its translation is CATSDWSGELFF. The chain employs TRBV24-1 and TRBJ2-2; D gene ambiguous. Trimming removed 2 bases at V and 6 bases at J, with 3 bases between. CDR1 and CDR2 (germline): KGHDR, SFDVKD. The CDR3 loop spans 12 amino acids.

The chain is built from TRBV5-1 and TRBJ2-3, with D tentatively TRBD1 (6 bases). Trimming left V 5 bases short and J 0 bases short, with 10 bases between. The CDR3 length is 14 residues. Germline-derived CDR1 and CDR2 are SGHRS and YFSETQ. Written as DNA, the CDR3 is TGCGCCAGCAGTGCGACAGGTAGCACAGATACGCAGTATTTT. Encoded protein: CASSATGSTDTQYF.

This clonotype showed up just a few times. The chain links TRBV12-3 or TRBV12-4 to TRBJ1-1; D is ambiguous. V lost 1 base and J 8 bases, leaving 11 bases between the germline ends. CDR3 length equals 13 residues. The CDR3 is CASSLGSGREAFF. DNA of the CDR3: TGTGCCAGCAGTTTAGGAAGCGGTAGAGAAGCTTTCTTT.

Regarding this clonotype: One junction end disagrees with the germline gene, perhaps due to a read error. The J gene is TRBJ1-1, the V gene TRBV28; D might be TRBD1 (5 bases). Germline-derived CDR1 and CDR2 are MDHEN and SYDVKM. The CDR3 runs to 15 residues. Written as DNA, the CDR3 is TGTGCCAGCAGTACCCCATCCATATCGCTTGGCAAGGGGCTCTTT. Its protein product is CASSTPSISLGKGLF.

The V call is TRBV4-1, the J call TRBJ1-1; D gene ambiguous. This CDR3 is 14 amino acids long. Looked up from germline, CDR1 is MGHRA and CDR2 is YSYEKL. The V and J ends lost 3 bases and 7 bases respectively, with 15 bases between them. The CDR3 reads CASSHPGRGHEAFF. The CDR3 coding sequence is TGCGCCAGCAGCCACCCCGGGCGTGGGCATGAAGCTTTCTTT.

The chain employs TRBV7-2 and TRBJ1-1; D uncertain. Per germline, CDR1 SGHTA and CDR2 FQGNSA. CDR3 length: 15 amino acids. With 1 base removed from V and 3 bases from J, the gap between germline ends came to 12 bases. CDR3 loop: CASSLVGVPDTEAFF. CDR3 DNA: TGTGCCAGCAGCTTAGTTGGGGTTCCTGACACTGAAGCTTTCTTT.

This chain joins TRBV27 and TRBJ2-3, with D perhaps matching TRBD2 (6 bases). Germline assignment: CDR1 MNHEY and CDR2 SMNVEV (reference sequence). Trimming took 3 bases from V and 0 from J, leaving 19 bases between them. CDR3 length: 18 amino acids. As DNA, the CDR3 is TGTGCCAGCAGTTTGGTCACGGGGCTAGCGTCTAGCACAGATACGCAGTATTTT. Its protein product is CASSLVTGLASSTDTQYF.

This clonotype showed up just a few times. The V gene is TRBV27, the J gene TRBJ2-1, with D unclear. Trimming left V 3 bases short and J 2 bases short, with 8 bases between. The V gene's germline CDR1 is MNHEY and CDR2 SMNVEV (reference sequence). The CDR3 extends over 14 amino acids. The CDR3 is CASSFGLAYNEQFF. CDR3 DNA sequence: TGTGCCAGCAGTTTTGGCCTAGCCTACAATGAGCAGTTCTTC.

This clonotype was seen more than once but under ten times. The V call is TRBV2, the J call TRBJ1-5; 7 bases match TRBD1. Losses at the gene ends were 6 bases for V and 4 bases for J; bases not matched to a gene: 9. This CDR3 contains 15 residues. Germline V gives CDR1 SNHLY, CDR2 FYNNEI. CDR3 sequence: CASRLTGVGNQPQHF. The CDR3 coding sequence is TGTGCCAGCAGGCTTACAGGGGTGGGGAATCAGCCCCAGCATTTT.

This chain joins TRBV6-5 and TRBJ2-6; the D is unclear. There are 17 residues in the CDR3. Germline V lookup: CDR1 MNHEY, CDR2 SVGAGI. The V and J ends lost 0 bases and 1 base respectively, with 10 bases between them. The CDR3 loop is CASSYSMESSGANVLTF. CDR3 coding DNA: TGTGCCAGCAGTTACTCGATGGAATCTTCTGGGGCCAACGTCCTGACTTTC.

This clonotype was recorded a few times. V usage is TRBV9 and J usage is TRBJ1-2, with D unclear. CDR3 length: 14 amino acids. Germline V CDR1 and CDR2: SGDLS, YYNGEE. Deletions cut 4 bases from V and 5 bases from J, with 15 bases between. The CDR3 here is CASSPEGRGYGYTF. The CDR3 nucleotides are TGTGCCAGCAGCCCCGAGGGTCGTGGATATGGCTACACCTTC.

The chain carries TRBV6-1 and TRBJ1-1; weak D call: TRBD1 (5 bases). Trimming cost V 1 base and J 6 bases, with 12 bases left between them. The CDR3 is 14 amino acids. CDR1 is MNHNS and CDR2 is SASEGT in the germline V gene. The DNA for the CDR3 is TGTGCCAGCAGTGAAGTCCAGGGCAGTGCTGAAGCTTTCTTT. Translated: CASSEVQGSAEAFF.

The chain couples TRBV2 to TRBJ2-1, with TRBD1 matching 9 bases. V shed 0 bases, J shed 9 bases, and the junction held 18 bases outside the gene matches. CDR1 is SNHLY and CDR2 is FYNNEI in the germline V gene. This CDR3 has 19 amino acids. The chain's CDR3 is CASSEAWGAGDRVSGEQFF. CDR3 nucleotides: TGTGCCAGCAGTGAAGCGTGGGGGGCCGGGGACAGGGTATCTGGTGAGCAGTTCTTC. Complete variable domain (other parts from reference TRBV2 and TRBJ2-1): EPEVTQTPSHQVTQMGQEVILRCVPISNHLYFYWYRQILGQKVEFLVSFYNNEISEKSEIFDDQFSVERPDGSNFTLKIRSTKLEDSAMYFCASSEAWGAGDRVSGEQFFGPGTRLTVL.

This chain joins TRBV28 and TRBJ2-7; 11 positions match TRBD2. CDR1 and CDR2 from the germline V gene are MDHEN and SYDVKM. This CDR3 is built from 16 residues. The V gene end was trimmed by 6 bases and the J gene end by 2 bases; junction bases not matched to a gene: 9. CDR3 in DNA: TGTGCCAGCAGCTCCACTCATAGCGGGAGGGCCTACGAGCAGTACTTC. Its protein is CASSSTHSGRAYEQYF.

This chain connects TRBV5-1 to TRBJ1-2; D is ambiguous. Trimming stripped 0 bases from V and 8 bases from J, with 11 bases between. Germline CDR1 and CDR2: SGHRS and YFSETQ. The CDR3 loop spans 13 amino acids. Here the CDR3 reads CASSLALGHGYTF. The CDR3 DNA reads as TGCGCCAGCAGCTTGGCCCTAGGGCACGGCTACACCTTC.

CDR3 nucleotides: TGCGCCAGCAGCTTGGAGGGCGAGGAGACCCAGTACTTC. Amino acids: CASSLEGEETQYF. The genes are TRBV5-1 and TRBJ2-5; D call uncertain. Trimming pared 0 bases from V and 5 bases from J, leaving 8 bases between. This CDR3 is built from 13 residues. CDR1 and CDR2 (germline): SGHRS, YFSETQ.

This clonotype showed up just once. The chain recombines TRBV5-4 with TRBJ2-1, with 10 nucleotides matching TRBD2. This CDR3 region has 16 residues. J lost 4 bases, V lost 3 bases, and 7 bases had no gene match. The germline CDR1 and CDR2 sequences are SGHNT and YYREEE (reference sequence). CDR3 DNA sequence: TGTGCCAGCAGCTCACCGACTAGCGGGCTATACAATGAGCAGTTCTTC. Protein sequence: CASSSPTSGLYNEQFF.

This rearrangement joins TRBV19 to TRBJ2-3, with a tentative D call TRBD2 (5 bases). Germline lookup yields CDR1 LNHDA and CDR2 SQIVND (reference sequence). The germline V and J ends were trimmed by 1 base and 2 bases, with 7 bases remaining between them. The CDR3 is 14 residues long. The CDR3 DNA follows: TGTGCCAGTAGTATAGGGACTTACACAGATACGCAGTATTTT. Its translation: CASSIGTYTDTQYF.

This clonotype was counted between two and nine times. The chain uses TRBV5-1 and TRBJ2-1; 13 bases are shared with TRBD2. CDR1 is SGHRS, CDR2 YFSETQ, per germline. This CDR3 has 16 residues. V gave up 4 bases and J gave up 12 bases; unmatched junction bases: 13. CDR3 residues: CASSPPGLAGVGGQFF. The CDR3 DNA reads TGCGCCAGCAGCCCTCCCGGACTAGCGGGAGTGGGGGGGCAGTTCTTC.

This clonotype was observed a single time. The gene calls are TRBV19 and TRBJ2-1, with 8 bases fitting TRBD2. Losses at the gene ends were 5 bases for V and 9 bases for J; bases not matched to a gene: 9. The CDR3 is made up of 14 amino acids. Per germline, CDR1 LNHDA and CDR2 SQIVND (reference sequence). DNA for the CDR3: TGTGCCAGTAGTTCGGTTAGCGGGATGGGTGAGCAGTTCTTC. As protein: CASSSVSGMGEQFF.

This chain links TRBV27 with TRBJ2-1, with 7 bases identical to TRBD2. There are 15 residues in the CDR3. V lost 0 bases and J lost 4; bases outside the gene matches: 3. Germline loops: CDR1 MNHEY, CDR2 SMNVEV (reference sequence). The CDR3 protein is CASSLSASGYNEQFF. CDR3 bases: TGTGCCAGCAGTTTATCGGCTAGCGGTTACAATGAGCAGTTCTTC.

The V and J genes are TRBV6-1 and TRBJ2-3, with D unresolved. Germline V gene sequence: CDR1 MNHNS, CDR2 SASEGT. The CDR3 loop spans 13 amino acids. Deletions cut 4 bases from V and 3 bases from J, with 8 bases between. Written as DNA, the CDR3 is TGTGCCAGCAGTGTTTCCTTGACAGATACGCAGTATTTT. It yields the protein CASSVSLTDTQYF.